These 4 T cell receptor beta chains share one sample of origin, sequenced in a study of blood T cell repertoires in COVID-19. Clones were read by immunoSEQ multiplex PCR, and TCRdb kept only the in-frame ones, dropping some. Of over 200,000 clones listed, around 88% are singletons. Sequencing was carried out using PBMCs or T cells enriched from blood (not recorded which). Source of these receptors: a woman aged 40-49 years with acute COVID-19.

The chain recombines TRBV2 with TRBJ1-2; TRBD1 aligns across 7 bases. V lost 4 bases and J lost 8; bases outside the gene matches: 7. CDR1 is SNHLY and CDR2 is FYNNEI in the germline V gene. CDR3 length: 13 amino acids. CDR3 sequence reads: CASSVDREEGYTF. Written as DNA, the CDR3 is TGTGCCAGCAGTGTTGACAGGGAGGAAGGCTACACCTTC.

This chain links TRBV6-1 with TRBJ1-1; D may be TRBD1 (6 bases). V lost 1 base, J lost 10 bases, and 7 bases lay in between. Germline V gives CDR1 MNHNS, CDR2 SASEGT. The CDR3 is made up of 11 amino acids. As DNA, the CDR3 is TGTGCCAGCAGTGAAGAGGGGGTAGCTTTCTTT. Encoded protein: CASSEEGVAFF.

This chain connects TRBV2 to TRBJ2-1; 7 bases agree with TRBD2. The length of the CDR3 is 16 residues. The ends lost 1 base at V and 3 bases at J; junction bases unmatched: 6. From germline, CDR1 is SNHLY and CDR2 FYNNEI. The CDR3 DNA reads as TGTGCCAGCAGTGAAGGTGCGGGAGCGCTCTACAATGAGCAGTTCTTC. It codes for CASSEGAGALYNEQFF.

This chain connects TRBV5-1 to TRBJ2-1; 10 nucleotides agree with TRBD2. This CDR3 has 14 residues. The V and J ends lost 4 bases and 8 bases, in that order; junction bases with no gene match: 6. Germline V gene sequence: CDR1 SGHRS, CDR2 YFSETQ. The CDR3 DNA reads TGCGCCAGCAGCCGAGCTAGCGGGAGAGATGAGCAGTTCTTC. It encodes CASSRASGRDEQFF.